This T cell receptor (beta chain) was sequenced for a study of beta chain features in type 1 diabetes. Study-wide results and caveats: Cells expressing TCR highly could be over-represented by cDNA sequencing. All four CD4+ subsets from Type 1 diabetes patients carried moderately but significantly shorter TCRB CDR3s.

The authors reverse transcribed all of the isolated RNA, so sequencing captured expressed TCRB transcripts. About 4 million reads per sample were averaged for naive, central memory and regulatory samples. Data came from immunoSEQ multiplex PCR; TCRdb stores just in-frame clones and leaves some out. The sample has 680,000 or so clones; around an eighth are singletons. On this clone: The antigen is not known.

J lost 2 bases, V lost 2 bases, and 5 bases had no gene match. CDR1 is SGHKS and CDR2 is YYEKEE in the germline V gene (reference sequence). The CDR3 is 15 residues long. The sequencing sample was made of naive CD4+ T cells from blood. J is TRBJ2-7 and V is TRBV5-5; 9 nucleotides align to TRBD1. This receptor was taken from a man younger than 35 with type 1 diabetes. Here the CDR3 reads CASSLQGAPPYEQYF. The CDR3 bases are TGTGCCAGCAGCTTACAGGGGGCTCCCCCCTACGAGCAGTACTTC. Full variable domain (missing parts from reference TRBV5-5 and TRBJ2-7): DAGVTQSPTHLIKTRGQQVTLRCSPISGHKSVSWYQQVLGQGPQFIFQYYEKEERGRGNFPDRFSARQFPNYSSELNVNALLLGDSALYLCASSLQGAPPYEQYFGPGTRLTVT.